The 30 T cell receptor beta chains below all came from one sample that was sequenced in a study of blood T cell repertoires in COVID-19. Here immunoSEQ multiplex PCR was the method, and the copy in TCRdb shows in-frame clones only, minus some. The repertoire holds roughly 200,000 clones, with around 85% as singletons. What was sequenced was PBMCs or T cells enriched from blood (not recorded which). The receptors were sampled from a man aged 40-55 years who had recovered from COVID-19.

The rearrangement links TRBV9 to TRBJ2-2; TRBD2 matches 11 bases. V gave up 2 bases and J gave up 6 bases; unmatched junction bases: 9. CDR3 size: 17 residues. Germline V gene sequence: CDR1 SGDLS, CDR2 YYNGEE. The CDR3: CASSVTTSGRSAGELFF. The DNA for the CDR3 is TGTGCCAGCAGCGTCACAACTAGCGGGAGAAGCGCCGGGGAGCTGTTTTTT.

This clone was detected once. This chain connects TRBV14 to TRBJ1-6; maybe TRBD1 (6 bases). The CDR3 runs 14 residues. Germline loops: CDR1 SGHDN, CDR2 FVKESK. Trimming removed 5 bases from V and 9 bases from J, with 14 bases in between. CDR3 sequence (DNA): TGTGCCAGCAGCATCACAGGGACGGGTTCACCCCTCCACTTT. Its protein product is CASSITGTGSPLHF. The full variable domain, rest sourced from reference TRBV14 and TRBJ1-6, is EAGVTQFPSHSVIEKGQTVTLRCDPISGHDNLYWYRRVMGKEIKFLLHFVKESKQDESGMPNNRFLAERTGGTYSTLKVQPAELEDSGVYFCASSITGTGSPLHFGNGTRLTVT.

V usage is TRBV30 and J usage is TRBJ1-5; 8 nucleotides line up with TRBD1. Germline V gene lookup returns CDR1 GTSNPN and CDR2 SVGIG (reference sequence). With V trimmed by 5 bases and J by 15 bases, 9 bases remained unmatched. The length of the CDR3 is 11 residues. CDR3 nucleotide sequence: TGTGCCTGGGGGATCGGACAGGGTAGGCATTTT. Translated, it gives CAWGIGQGRHF.

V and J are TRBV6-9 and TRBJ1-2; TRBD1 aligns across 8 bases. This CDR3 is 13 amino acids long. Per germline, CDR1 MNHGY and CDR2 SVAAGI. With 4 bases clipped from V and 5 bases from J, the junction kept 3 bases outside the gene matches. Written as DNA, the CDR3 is TGTGCCAGCAGTTTGGACAGGGAATATGGCTACACCTTC. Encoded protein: CASSLDREYGYTF.

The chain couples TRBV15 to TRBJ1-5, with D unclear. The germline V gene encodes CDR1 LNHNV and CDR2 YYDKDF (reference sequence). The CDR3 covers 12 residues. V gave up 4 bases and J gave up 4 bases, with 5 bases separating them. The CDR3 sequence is CATSIPNQPQHF. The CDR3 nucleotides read TGTGCCACCAGCATCCCGAATCAGCCCCAGCATTTT.

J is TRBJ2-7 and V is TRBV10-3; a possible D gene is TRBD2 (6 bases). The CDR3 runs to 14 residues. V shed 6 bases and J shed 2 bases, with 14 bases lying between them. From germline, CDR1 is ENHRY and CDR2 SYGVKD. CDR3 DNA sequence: TGTGCCATCAGAGACGCCGCGGGACCCTACGAGCAGTACTTC. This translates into CAIRDAAGPYEQYF.

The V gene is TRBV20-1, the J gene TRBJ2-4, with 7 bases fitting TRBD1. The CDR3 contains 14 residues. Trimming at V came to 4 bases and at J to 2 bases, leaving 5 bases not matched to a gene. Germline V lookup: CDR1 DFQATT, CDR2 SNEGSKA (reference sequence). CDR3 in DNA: TGCAGTGCTATTGAGGGGGCGTCCAAAAACATTCAGTACTTC. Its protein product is CSAIEGASKNIQYF.

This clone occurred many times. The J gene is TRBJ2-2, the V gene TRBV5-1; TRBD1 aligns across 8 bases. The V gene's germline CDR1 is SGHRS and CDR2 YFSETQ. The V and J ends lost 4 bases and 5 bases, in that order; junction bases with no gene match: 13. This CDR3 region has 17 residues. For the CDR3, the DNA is TGCGCCAGCAGCGGGAAGTTACGGACAGGGTTGACCGGGGAGCTGTTTTTT. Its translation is CASSGKLRTGLTGELFF. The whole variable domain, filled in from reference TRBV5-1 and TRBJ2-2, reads KAGVTQTPRYLIKTRGQQVTLSCSPISGHRSVSWYQQTPGQGLQFLFEYFSETQRNKGNFPGRFSGRQFSNSRSEMNVSTLELGDSALYLCASSGKLRTGLTGELFFGEGSRLTVL.

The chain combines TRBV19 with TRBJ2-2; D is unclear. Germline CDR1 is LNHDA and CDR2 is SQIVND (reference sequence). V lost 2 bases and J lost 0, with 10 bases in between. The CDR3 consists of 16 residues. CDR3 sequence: CASSIYRLPNTGELFF. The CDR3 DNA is TGTGCCAGTAGTATATACAGATTACCGAACACCGGGGAGCTGTTTTTT.

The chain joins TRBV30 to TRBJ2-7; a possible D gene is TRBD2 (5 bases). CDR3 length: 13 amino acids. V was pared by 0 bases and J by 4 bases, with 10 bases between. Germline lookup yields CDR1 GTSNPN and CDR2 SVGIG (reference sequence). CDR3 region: CAWSVRRVYEQYF. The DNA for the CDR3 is TGTGCCTGGAGTGTAAGGCGGGTTTACGAGCAGTACTTC.

The CDR3 DNA reads TGTGCCAGCAGACACCCCACAGGGGGCGCATCCGGGGAGCTGTTTTTT. It encodes CASRHPTGGASGELFF. The genes are TRBV28 and TRBJ2-2; 9 nucleotides align to TRBD1. Per germline, CDR1 MDHEN and CDR2 SYDVKM. Trimming took 6 bases from V and 6 from J; bases not matched to a gene: 11. CDR3 size: 16 residues.

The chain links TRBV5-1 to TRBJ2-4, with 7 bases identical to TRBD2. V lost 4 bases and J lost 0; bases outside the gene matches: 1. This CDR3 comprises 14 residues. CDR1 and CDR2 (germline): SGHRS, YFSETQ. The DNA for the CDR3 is TGCGCCAGCAGCGCGGGAGAAGCCAAAAACATTCAGTACTTC. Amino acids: CASSAGEAKNIQYF.

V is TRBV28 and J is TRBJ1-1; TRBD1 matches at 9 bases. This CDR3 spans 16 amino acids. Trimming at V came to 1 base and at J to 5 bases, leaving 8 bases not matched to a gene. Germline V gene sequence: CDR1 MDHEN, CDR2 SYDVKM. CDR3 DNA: TGTGCCAGCAGTTTATTGTTGGGACAGGGTGGGACTGAAGCTTTCTTT. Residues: CASSLLLGQGGTEAFF.

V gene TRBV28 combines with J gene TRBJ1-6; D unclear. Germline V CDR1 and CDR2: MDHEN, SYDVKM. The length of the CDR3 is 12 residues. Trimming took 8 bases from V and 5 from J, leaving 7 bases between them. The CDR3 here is CASRVNNSPLHF. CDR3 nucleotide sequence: TGTGCCAGCCGGGTGAATAATTCACCCCTCCACTTT.

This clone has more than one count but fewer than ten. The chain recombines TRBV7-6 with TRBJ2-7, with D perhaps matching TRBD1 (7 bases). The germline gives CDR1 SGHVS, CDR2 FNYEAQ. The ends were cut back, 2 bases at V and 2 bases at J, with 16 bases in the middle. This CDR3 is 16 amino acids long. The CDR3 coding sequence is TGTGCCAGCAGCTTATCATCGGCAGGGGGGCCCTACGAGCAGTACTTC. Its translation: CASSLSSAGGPYEQYF. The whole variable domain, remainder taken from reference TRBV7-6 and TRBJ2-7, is GAGVSQSPRYKVTKRGQDVALRCDPISGHVSLYWYRQALGQGPEFLTYFNYEAQQDKSGLPNDRFSAERPEGSISTLTIQRTEQRDSAMYRCASSLSSAGGPYEQYFGPGTRLTVT.

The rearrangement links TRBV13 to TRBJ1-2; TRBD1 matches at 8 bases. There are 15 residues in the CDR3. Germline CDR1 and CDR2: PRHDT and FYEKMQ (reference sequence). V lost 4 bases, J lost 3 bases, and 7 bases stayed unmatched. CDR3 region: CASSWGTGSHYGYTF. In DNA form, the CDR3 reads TGTGCCAGCAGCTGGGGGACAGGTAGCCACTATGGCTACACCTTC. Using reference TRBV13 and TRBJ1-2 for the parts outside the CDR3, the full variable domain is AAGVIQSPRHLIKEKRETATLKCYPIPRHDTVYWYQQGPGQDPQFLISFYEKMQSDKGSIPDRFSAQQFSDYHSELNMSSLELGDSALYFCASSWGTGSHYGYTFGSGTRLTVV.

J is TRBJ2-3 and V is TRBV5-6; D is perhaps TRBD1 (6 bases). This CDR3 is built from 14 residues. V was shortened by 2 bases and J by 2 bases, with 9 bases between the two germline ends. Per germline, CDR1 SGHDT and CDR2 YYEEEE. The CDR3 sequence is CASSFDRPTDTQYF. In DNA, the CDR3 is TGTGCCAGCAGCTTTGACAGGCCCACAGATACGCAGTATTTT.

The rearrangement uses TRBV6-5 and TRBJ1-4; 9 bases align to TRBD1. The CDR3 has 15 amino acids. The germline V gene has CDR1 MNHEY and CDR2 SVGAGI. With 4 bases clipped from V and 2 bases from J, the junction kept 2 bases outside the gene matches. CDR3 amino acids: CASSLQGATNEKLFF. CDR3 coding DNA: TGTGCCAGCAGTTTACAGGGGGCGACTAATGAAAAACTGTTTTTT.

CDR3 DNA sequence: TGTGCCAGCAGGAATGAGGAGAGGGGAGGCGAGCAGTACTTC. Protein: CASRNEERGGEQYF. The V and J genes are TRBV9 and TRBJ2-7; TRBD2 is a possible D gene (6 bases). The V and J ends lost 5 bases and 6 bases respectively, with 18 bases between them. Looked up from germline, CDR1 is SGDLS and CDR2 is YYNGEE. The CDR3 spans 14 residues.

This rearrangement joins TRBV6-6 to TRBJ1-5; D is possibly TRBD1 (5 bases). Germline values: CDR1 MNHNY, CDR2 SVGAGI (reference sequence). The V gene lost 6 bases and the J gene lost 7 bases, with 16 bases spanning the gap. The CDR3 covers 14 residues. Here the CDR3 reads CASSQAGESQPQHF. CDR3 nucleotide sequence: TGTGCCAGCAGCCAAGCGGGGGAAAGCCAGCCCCAGCATTTT.

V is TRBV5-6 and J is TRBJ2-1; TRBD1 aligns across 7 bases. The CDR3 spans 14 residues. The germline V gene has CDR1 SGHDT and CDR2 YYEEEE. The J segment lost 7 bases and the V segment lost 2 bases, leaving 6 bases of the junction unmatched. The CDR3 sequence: CASSFRGLKNEQFF. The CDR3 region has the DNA TGTGCCAGCAGCTTTAGGGGGCTAAAAAATGAGCAGTTCTTC.

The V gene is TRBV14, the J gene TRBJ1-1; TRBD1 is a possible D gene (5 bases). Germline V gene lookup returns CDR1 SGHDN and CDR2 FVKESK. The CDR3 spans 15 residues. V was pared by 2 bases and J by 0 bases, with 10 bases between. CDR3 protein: CASSQRGFMNTEAFF. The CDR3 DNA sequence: TGTGCCAGCAGCCAACGGGGGTTCATGAACACTGAAGCTTTCTTT. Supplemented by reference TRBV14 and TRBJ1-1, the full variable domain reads EAGVTQFPSHSVIEKGQTVTLRCDPISGHDNLYWYRRVMGKEIKFLLHFVKESKQDESGMPNNRFLAERTGGTYSTLKVQPAELEDSGVYFCASSQRGFMNTEAFFGQGTRLTVV.

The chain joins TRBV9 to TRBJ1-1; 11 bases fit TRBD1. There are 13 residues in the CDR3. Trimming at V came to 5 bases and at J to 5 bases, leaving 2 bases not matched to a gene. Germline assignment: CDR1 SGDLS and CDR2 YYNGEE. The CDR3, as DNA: TGTGCCAGCAGGGGACAGGGGGGAACTGAAGCTTTCTTT. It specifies CASRGQGGTEAFF. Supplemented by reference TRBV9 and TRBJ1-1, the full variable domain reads DSGVTQTPKHLITATGQRVTLRCSPRSGDLSVYWYQQSLDQGLQFLIQYYNGEERAKGNILERFSAQQFPDLHSELNLSSLELGDSALYFCASRGQGGTEAFFGQGTRLTVV.

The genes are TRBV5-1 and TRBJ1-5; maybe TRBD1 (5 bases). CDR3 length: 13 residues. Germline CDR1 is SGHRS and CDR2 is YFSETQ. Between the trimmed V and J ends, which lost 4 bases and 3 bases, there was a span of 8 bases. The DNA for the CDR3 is TGCGCCAGCAGCCAGGACATCAATCAGCCCCAGCATTTT. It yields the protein CASSQDINQPQHF. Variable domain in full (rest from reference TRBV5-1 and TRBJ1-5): KAGVTQTPRYLIKTRGQQVTLSCSPISGHRSVSWYQQTPGQGLQFLFEYFSETQRNKGNFPGRFSGRQFSNSRSEMNVSTLELGDSALYLCASSQDINQPQHFGDGTRLSIL.

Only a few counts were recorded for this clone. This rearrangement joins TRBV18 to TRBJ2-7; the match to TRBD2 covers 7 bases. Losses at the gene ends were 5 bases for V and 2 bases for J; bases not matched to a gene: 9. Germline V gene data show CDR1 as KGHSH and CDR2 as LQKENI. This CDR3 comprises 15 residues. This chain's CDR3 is CASSADRGGPYEQYF. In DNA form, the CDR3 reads TGTGCCAGCTCAGCAGATAGGGGAGGGCCCTACGAGCAGTACTTC.

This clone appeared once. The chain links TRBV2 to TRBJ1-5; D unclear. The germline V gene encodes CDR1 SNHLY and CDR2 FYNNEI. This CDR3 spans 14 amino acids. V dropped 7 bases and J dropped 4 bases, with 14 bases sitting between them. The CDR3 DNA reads TGTGCCAGCAAGAATCCGGGAGGAAATCAGCCCCAGCATTTT. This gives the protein CASKNPGGNQPQHF. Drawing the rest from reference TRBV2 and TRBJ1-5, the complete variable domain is EPEVTQTPSHQVTQMGQEVILRCVPISNHLYFYWYRQILGQKVEFLVSFYNNEISEKSEIFDDQFSVERPDGSNFTLKIRSTKLEDSAMYFCASKNPGGNQPQHFGDGTRLSIL.

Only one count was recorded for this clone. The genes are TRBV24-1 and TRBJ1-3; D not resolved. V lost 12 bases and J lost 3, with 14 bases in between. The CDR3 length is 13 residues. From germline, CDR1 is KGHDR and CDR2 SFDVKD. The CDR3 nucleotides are TGTGCCGTCCGGGGTGCCGGTGGAAACACCATATATTTT. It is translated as CAVRGAGGNTIYF.

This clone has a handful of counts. The CDR3 region is CASSPGGTGQDEQFF. The CDR3 DNA is TGTGCCAGCTCACCGGGCGGGACAGGTCAGGATGAGCAGTTCTTC. The chain couples TRBV18 to TRBJ2-1; 8 nucleotides agree with TRBD1. The germline CDR1 and CDR2 sequences are KGHSH and LQKENI. The CDR3 covers 15 residues. Trimming cost V 3 bases and J 8 bases; bases outside gene matches: 9.

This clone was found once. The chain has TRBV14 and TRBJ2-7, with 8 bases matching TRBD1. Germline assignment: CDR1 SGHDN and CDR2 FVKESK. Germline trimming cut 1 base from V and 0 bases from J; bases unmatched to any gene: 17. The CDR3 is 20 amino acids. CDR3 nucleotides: TGTGCCAGCAGCCAAGGTTTTCGCGACAGGGGACCCGCGAGCTCCTACGAGCAGTACTTC. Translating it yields CASSQGFRDRGPASSYEQYF.

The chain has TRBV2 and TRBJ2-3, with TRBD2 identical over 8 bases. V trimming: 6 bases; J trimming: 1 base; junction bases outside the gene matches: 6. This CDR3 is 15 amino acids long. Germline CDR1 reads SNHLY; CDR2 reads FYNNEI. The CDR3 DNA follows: TGTGCCAGCAGGCTACTAGCGGAAGGCACAGATACGCAGTATTTT. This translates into CASRLLAEGTDTQYF.